This paragraph reports one T cell receptor (beta chain). Its antigen remains unknown. The V gene's germline CDR1 is SGHRS and CDR2 YFSETQ. The CDR3 has 16 residues. The V gene end was trimmed by 0 bases and the J gene end by 2 bases; junction bases not matched to a gene: 2. PCR employed 60 Vbeta and 13 Jbeta primers. Only in-frame clones appear in the TCRdb table, and some are missing; sequencing was by immunoSEQ multiplex PCR. Altogether about 190,000 clones are present, approximately 87% being singletons, with the ten largest covering 1% to 1.5%. These data belong to a study of cytomegalovirus exposure and HLA in healthy donors. Regarding the study as a whole: Later analysis suggested most CMV-associated TCR beta chains were HLA-restricted. Another analysis was done later, and it associated approximately 18,000 TCR beta sequences with HLA alleles at 0.05 false discovery rate. A reported reduction in N-insertions relative to the roughly 710-donor mean was seen in an Asian-associated ancestry cluster in a later analysis.

Material for sequencing was PBMCs. The clonotype comes from a man younger than 45 in good health and CMV-seronegative. This chain uses TRBV5-1 with TRBJ2-2, with 9 nucleotides matching TRBD1. The CDR3 DNA is TGCGCCAGCAGCTTGGCGGGACAGGGAAACACCGGGGAGCTGTTTTTT. It codes for CASSLAGQGNTGELFF.